Below, 14 T cell receptor beta chains from the same sample are listed, as sequenced in a study of Ad26.COV2.S vaccination and SARS-CoV-2 variants. The assay was immunoSEQ multiplex PCR, and TCRdb's table has in-frame clones only and misses some. Among roughly 400,000 clones, 80% to 95% were seen once, and the ten largest hold 1.5% to 2%. Treatment of the sample: some 20 received Ad26.COV2.S at low or high dose, single or two shots; roughly five received placebo; per-sample allocation not given. Sample collection was performed on day 63 after the first vaccine or placebo injection. Here the sequenced sample was peripheral blood, taken in a trial of Ad26.COV2.S vaccine versus placebo. The source of these receptors is a person aged 18-65 years who received the Ad26.COV2.S COVID-19 vaccine or a placebo.

V usage is TRBV7-2 and J usage is TRBJ2-1, with D uncertain. Germline V CDR1 and CDR2: SGHTA, FQGNSA. The V gene lost 3 bases and the J gene lost 6 bases, with 3 bases spanning the gap. The CDR3 has 11 amino acids. CDR3 bases: TGTGCCAGCAGCTTGGGCAATGAGCAGTTCTTC. Residues: CASSLGNEQFF.

V is TRBV19 and J is TRBJ2-1; 7 bases are a match to TRBD2. Germline V gives CDR1 LNHDA, CDR2 SQIVND (reference sequence). The length of the CDR3 is 17 residues. After removal of 3 bases from V and 0 bases from J, the junction contained 8 bases not matched to a gene. The CDR3 nucleotides are TGTGCCAGTAGTATTAGAAGCGGGGTTCTCTCCTACAATGAGCAGTTCTTC. This gives the protein CASSIRSGVLSYNEQFF. The full variable domain, with the rest looked up from reference TRBV19 and TRBJ2-1, is DGGITQSPKYLFRKEGQNVTLSCEQNLNHDAMYWYRQDPGQGLRLIYYSQIVNDFQKGDIAEGYSVSREKKESFPLTVTSAQKNPTAFYLCASSIRSGVLSYNEQFFGPGTRLTVL.

The count of this clone is one. The chain joins TRBV6-1 to TRBJ1-1; tentative D call: TRBD1 (6 bases). V shed 2 bases and J shed 1 base, with 14 bases lying between them. The CDR3 spans 16 residues. CDR1 and CDR2 (germline): MNHNS, SASEGT. The CDR3: CASSEYPGVGNTEAFF. The CDR3 nucleotides read TGTGCCAGCAGTGAATACCCAGGGGTGGGGAACACTGAAGCTTTCTTT.

V usage is TRBV7-9 and J usage is TRBJ2-1; D is ambiguous. This CDR3 is 14 amino acids long. Germline assignment: CDR1 SEHNR and CDR2 FQNEAQ (reference sequence). V was clipped by 3 bases and J by 0 bases, with 6 bases between them. CDR3 nucleotides: TGTGCCAGCAGCTTCTTATACTCCTACAATGAGCAGTTCTTC. Translated: CASSFLYSYNEQFF. The whole variable domain, filled in from reference TRBV7-9 and TRBJ2-1, reads DTGVSQNPRHKITKRGQNVTFRCDPISEHNRLYWYRQTLGQGPEFLTYFQNEAQLEKSRLLSDRFSAERPKGSFSTLEIQRTEQGDSAMYLCASSFLYSYNEQFFGPGTRLTVL.

The rearrangement joins TRBV5-6 to TRBJ2-3, with D uncertain. V gave up 4 bases and J gave up 3 bases, with 18 bases separating them. This CDR3 is built from 16 residues. Germline CDR1 and CDR2: SGHDT and YYEEEE. Written as DNA, the CDR3 is TGTGCCAGCAGCCCCCCGGAATCAGACTTGACAGATACGCAGTATTTT. The encoded protein is CASSPPESDLTDTQYF.

The CDR3 sequence is CASSGTSGYEQYF. In DNA form, the CDR3 reads TGTGCCAGTAGTGGGACTAGCGGCTACGAGCAGTACTTC. The gene calls are TRBV19 and TRBJ2-7, with TRBD2 matching over 11 bases. The CDR3 contains 13 residues. The V gene's germline CDR1 is LNHDA and CDR2 SQIVND (reference sequence). Unmatched junction bases numbered 0, after V lost 5 bases and J lost 3 bases.

The chain carries TRBV12-3 or TRBV12-4 and TRBJ1-2, with D possibly being TRBD1 (5 bases). The CDR3 length is 13 residues. V shed 4 bases and J shed 7 bases, with 13 bases lying between them. CDR3 DNA sequence: TGTGCCAGCAGTTCGTCGCCGGGGCTTGGCTACACCTTC. Its translation is CASSSSPGLGYTF.

This clone was observed a handful of times. V gene TRBV19 combines with J gene TRBJ1-5, with D tentatively TRBD1 (5 bases). The CDR3 spans 13 residues. The V gene's germline CDR1 is LNHDA and CDR2 SQIVND (reference sequence). V shed 11 bases and J shed 2 bases, with 13 bases lying between them. CDR3 in amino acids: CAVWVGGNQPQHF. CDR3 DNA sequence: TGTGCCGTTTGGGTGGGGGGCAATCAGCCCCAGCATTTT.

The chain has TRBV30 and TRBJ1-2; D is undetermined. Germline CDR1 and CDR2: GTSNPN and SVGIG (reference sequence). Trimming removed 6 bases from V and 4 bases from J, with 15 bases in between. This CDR3 spans 13 amino acids. For the CDR3, the DNA is TGTGCCTGCAGTTCCGGTTGGGTCTATGGCTACACCTTC. The encoded protein is CACSSGWVYGYTF.

This chain links TRBV10-3 with TRBJ2-5; D is ambiguous. Trimming removed 3 bases at V and 2 bases at J, with 7 bases between. Germline V gene sequence: CDR1 ENHRY, CDR2 SYGVKD. The CDR3 loop spans 13 amino acids. In DNA form, the CDR3 reads TGTGCCATCAGTGAACACTCGCAAGAGACCCAGTACTTC. Protein sequence: CAISEHSQETQYF.

The V call is TRBV5-4, the J call TRBJ2-5; 7 nucleotides match TRBD1. CDR1 is SGHNT and CDR2 is YYREEE in the germline V gene (reference sequence). J was trimmed by 2 bases and V by 3 bases; bases with no gene match: 4. The CDR3 runs to 14 residues. The chain's CDR3 is CASSSGQQQETQYF. CDR3 DNA: TGTGCCAGCAGCTCGGGACAGCAACAAGAGACCCAGTACTTC.

The chain carries TRBV6-5 and TRBJ1-1; no clear D. The CDR3 covers 14 residues. V was pared by 2 bases and J by 4 bases, with 11 bases between. Germline-derived CDR1 and CDR2 are MNHEY and SVGAGI. The CDR3 loop reads CASSYTRSSTEAFF. In DNA form, the CDR3 reads TGTGCCAGCAGTTACACAAGATCTTCCACTGAAGCTTTCTTT.

The J gene is TRBJ1-2, the V gene TRBV5-1; D is perhaps TRBD1 (5 bases). V lost 8 bases and J 3 bases, leaving 20 bases between the germline ends. The CDR3 has 15 amino acids. Germline values: CDR1 SGHRS, CDR2 YFSETQ. The DNA of the CDR3 is TGCGCCAGTTCTCAAGGGACGGCGACACACTATGGCTACACCTTC. Protein sequence: CASSQGTATHYGYTF. Full variable domain (missing parts from reference TRBV5-1 and TRBJ1-2): KAGVTQTPRYLIKTRGQQVTLSCSPISGHRSVSWYQQTPGQGLQFLFEYFSETQRNKGNFPGRFSGRQFSNSRSEMNVSTLELGDSALYLCASSQGTATHYGYTFGSGTRLTVV.

The J gene is TRBJ1-1, the V gene TRBV30, with D maybe TRBD1 (6 bases). Trimming left V 4 bases short and J 2 bases short, with 14 bases between. The CDR3 length is 14 residues. The germline CDR1 and CDR2 sequences are GTSNPN and SVGIG (reference sequence). The DNA of the CDR3 is TGTGCCTGGACAGGGGCCCTCTTCAACACTGAAGCTTTCTTT. It codes for CAWTGALFNTEAFF.